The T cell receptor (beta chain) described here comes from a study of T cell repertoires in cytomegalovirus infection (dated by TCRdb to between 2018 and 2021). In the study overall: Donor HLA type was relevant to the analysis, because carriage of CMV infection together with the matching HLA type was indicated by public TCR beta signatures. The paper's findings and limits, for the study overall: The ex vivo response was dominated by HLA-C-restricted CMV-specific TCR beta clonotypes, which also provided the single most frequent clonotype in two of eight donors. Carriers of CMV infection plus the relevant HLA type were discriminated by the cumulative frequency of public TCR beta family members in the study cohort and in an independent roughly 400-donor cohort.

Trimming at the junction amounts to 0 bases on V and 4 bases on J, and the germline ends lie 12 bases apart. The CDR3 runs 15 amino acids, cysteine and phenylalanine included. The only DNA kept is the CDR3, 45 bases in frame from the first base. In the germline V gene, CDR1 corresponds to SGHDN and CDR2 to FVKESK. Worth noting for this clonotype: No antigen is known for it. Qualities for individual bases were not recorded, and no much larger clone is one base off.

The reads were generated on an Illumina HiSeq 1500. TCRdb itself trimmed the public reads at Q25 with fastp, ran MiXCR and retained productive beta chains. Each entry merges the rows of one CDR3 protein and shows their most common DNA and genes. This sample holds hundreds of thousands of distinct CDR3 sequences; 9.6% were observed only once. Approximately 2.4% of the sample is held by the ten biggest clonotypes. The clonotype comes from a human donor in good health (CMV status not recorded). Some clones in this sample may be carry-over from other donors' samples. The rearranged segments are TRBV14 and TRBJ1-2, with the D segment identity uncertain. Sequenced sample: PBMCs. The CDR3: CASSQEVTEGYGYTF. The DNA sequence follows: TGTGCCAGCAGCCAAGAAGTTACAGAGGGCTATGGCTACACCTTC.